The source of this T cell receptor beta chain is a study of T cell responses to AZD1222 COVID-19 vaccine. For the study at large: Second-dose intervals near 4 or 12 weeks were combined. Findings of the study overall: Among those given AZD1222, only six or seven were seropositive at baseline.

The CDR3 spans 14 residues. Germline loops: CDR1 SGDLS, CDR2 YYNGEE. V shed 3 bases and J 5 bases; nucleotides not matched to a gene: 7. Profiling relied on immunoSEQ multiplex PCR, and the TCRdb table lists in-frame clones only, not all of them. The data show just over 80,000 clones, over 80% seen once. Remarks on this clone: What it binds is not known.

The receptor was derived from an adult in good health. The sample consisted of peripheral blood, taken on day 0 of AZD1222 vaccination. This chain joins TRBV9 and TRBJ1-2, with 7 bases matching TRBD1. As DNA, the CDR3 is TGTGCCAGCAGCGACTGGGCAGGGGGGTATGGCTACACCTTC. This sequence encodes CASSDWAGGYGYTF.